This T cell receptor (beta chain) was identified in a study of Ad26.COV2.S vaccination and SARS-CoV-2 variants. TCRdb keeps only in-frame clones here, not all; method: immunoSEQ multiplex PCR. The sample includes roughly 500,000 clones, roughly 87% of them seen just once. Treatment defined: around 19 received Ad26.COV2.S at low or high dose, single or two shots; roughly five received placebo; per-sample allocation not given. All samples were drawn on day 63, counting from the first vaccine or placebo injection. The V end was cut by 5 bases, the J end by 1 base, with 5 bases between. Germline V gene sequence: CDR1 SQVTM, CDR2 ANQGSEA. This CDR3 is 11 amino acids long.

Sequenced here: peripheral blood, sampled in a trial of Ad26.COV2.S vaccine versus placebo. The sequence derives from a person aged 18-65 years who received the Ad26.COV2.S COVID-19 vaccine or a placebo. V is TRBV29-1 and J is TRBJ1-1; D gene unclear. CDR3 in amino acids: CSVRRNTEAFF. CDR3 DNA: TGCAGCGTTCGTCGGAACACTGAAGCTTTCTTT.